This TCR beta chain appears in the sequencing data of a study of monozygotic twins with inflammatory bowel disease. Total RNA isolation used whole blood (no T cell sorting was performed). This CDR3 contains 15 residues. The germline gives CDR1 SGHRS, CDR2 YFSETQ. TCRdb reanalyzed the 5' RACE reads and collapses them to one entry per CDR3 protein, without DNA. Here the sample table reports about 150,000 distinct CDR3 sequences. The V and J genes are TRBV5-1 and TRBJ2-2; TCRdb's assignment of TRBD2 cannot be checked, as there is no DNA. This receptor was obtained from a human donor with ulcerative colitis or Crohn's disease, or a healthy co-twin of an affected twin (not recorded which). Material: blood. CDR3 loop: CASSFAGETTGELFF.